This T cell receptor beta chain emerged from a study of beta chain features in type 1 diabetes. Broader study findings: In every one of the four CD4+ subsets, TCRB CDR3s were moderately but significantly shorter in Type 1 diabetes patients. For type 1 diabetes patients, VDJ junctions showed fewer insertions and more deletions.

The authors reverse transcribed all of the isolated RNA, so sequencing captured expressed TCRB transcripts. Using immunoSEQ multiplex PCR, the repertoire was profiled, and TCRdb retains in-frame clones only, with some absent. This sample has 200,000 to 300,000 clones, with roughly 20% found just once. This clone was counted only a few times. What it binds is unknown. The sequence was obtained from a woman in her thirties or forties with type 1 diabetes. The sequenced material came from naive CD4+ T cells from blood.

The DNA of the CDR3 is TGTGCCAGCAGCTTGGTGACAGGAGGAGCGGCGGAGACCCAGTACTTC. It codes for CASSLVTGGAAETQYF. V is TRBV5-6 and J is TRBJ2-5; a possible D gene is TRBD1 (6 bases). Germline V gives CDR1 SGHDT, CDR2 YYEEEE. The length of the CDR3 is 16 residues. Trimming left V 0 bases short and J 5 bases short, with 17 bases between. Together with reference TRBV5-6 and TRBJ2-5, the CDR3 gives the full variable domain: DAGVTQSPTHLIKTRGQQVTLRCSPKSGHDTVSWYQQALGQGPQFIFQYYEEEERQRGNFPDRFSGHQFPNYSSELNVNALLLGDSALYLCASSLVTGGAAETQYFGPGTRLLVL.